The 21 T cell receptor beta chains presented below share a single source sample, sequenced in a study of PD-1 blockade in classical Hodgkin lymphoma. Time point denoted: cycle 4 day 1 (C4D1), after 6 weeks of nivolumab. Every patient was affected by relapse after autologous stem cell transplantation, while exposure to brentuximab vedotin was not uniform. Negative selection with magnetic separation was used to purify CD4+ T cells from thawed PBMCs. Profiling relied on immunoSEQ multiplex PCR, and the TCRdb table lists in-frame clones only, not all of them. The data contain approximately 9,000 clones, 65% to 85% of them singletons. The sequences come from CD4+ T cells from blood, collected before the fourth cycle of nivolumab. All receptors derive from a human donor with classical Hodgkin lymphoma.

The V and J genes are TRBV2 and TRBJ2-7; D might be TRBD2 (6 bases). CDR3 length: 14 amino acids. The germline V gene has CDR1 SNHLY and CDR2 FYNNEI. Trimming removed 6 bases from V and 5 bases from J, with 17 bases in between. CDR3 region: CASSAGHGADEQYF. DNA of the CDR3: TGTGCCAGCAGCGCGGGGCACGGAGCGGACGAGCAGTACTTC.

The gene calls are TRBV28 and TRBJ2-1, with 7 bases aligning to TRBD1. The CDR3 runs to 16 residues. With 3 bases clipped from V and 5 bases from J, the junction kept 10 bases outside the gene matches. CDR1 and CDR2 (germline): MDHEN, SYDVKM. This chain's CDR3 is CASSFSPGTADNEQFF. The CDR3 nucleotides read TGTGCCAGCAGTTTTTCCCCTGGGACAGCGGACAATGAGCAGTTCTTC.

The chain recombines TRBV5-4 with TRBJ2-7; no firm D call. The CDR3 loop spans 13 amino acids. Trimming shortened V by 0 bases and J by 5 bases, and 9 bases separated the two germline ends. Germline-derived CDR1 and CDR2 are SGHNT and YYREEE (reference sequence). The CDR3 DNA is TGTGCCAGCAGCTTGGATGGGTTCAACGAGCAGTACTTC. Protein sequence: CASSLDGFNEQYF.

This rearrangement joins TRBV14 to TRBJ1-2; maybe TRBD1 (6 bases). V gave up 5 bases and J gave up 4 bases, with 14 bases separating them. CDR3 length equals 14 residues. CDR1 and CDR2 from the germline V gene are SGHDN and FVKESK. CDR3 bases: TGTGCCAGCAGCAAAACGACAGGCGTCTATGGCTACACCTTC. It encodes CASSKTTGVYGYTF.

This chain uses TRBV7-9 with TRBJ2-2, with 11 nucleotides matching TRBD2. The length of the CDR3 is 17 residues. V shed 2 bases and J 4 bases; nucleotides not matched to a gene: 6. Germline CDR1 and CDR2: SEHNR and FQNEAQ (reference sequence). The CDR3 loop reads CASSLILTSGTTGELFF. The DNA for the CDR3 is TGTGCCAGCAGCTTAATTTTGACTAGCGGGACCACCGGGGAGCTGTTTTTT.

This chain connects TRBV4-3 to TRBJ2-1; no clear D. Germline CDR1 is LGHNA and CDR2 is YSLEER. The CDR3 covers 16 residues. The ends were cut back, 2 bases at V and 6 bases at J, with 17 bases in the middle. The CDR3 DNA reads as TGCGCCAGCAGCCAACCCGTCCCGATGGGCCTCAATGAGCAGTTCTTC. Residues: CASSQPVPMGLNEQFF.

The chain links TRBV25-1 to TRBJ2-2; 9 bases line up with TRBD2. V gave up 1 base and J gave up 5 bases; unmatched junction bases: 2. The CDR3 runs to 15 residues. Germline loops: CDR1 MGHDK, CDR2 SYGVNS. The CDR3 nucleotides read TGTGCCAGCAGTGAATTGGCGGGAGGGACCGGGGAGCTGTTTTTT. This translates into CASSELAGGTGELFF.

This clone has just one count. The rearrangement links TRBV7-9 to TRBJ2-2; D gene unclear. Germline V gene data show CDR1 as SEHNR and CDR2 as FQNEAQ (reference sequence). The V end was cut by 3 bases, the J end by 3 bases, with 5 bases between. CDR3 length equals 13 residues. CDR3 amino acids: CASSFEYTGELFF. CDR3 coding DNA: TGTGCCAGCAGCTTCGAGTACACCGGGGAGCTGTTTTTT.

The chain couples TRBV9 to TRBJ2-7, with D perhaps matching TRBD2 (6 bases). Trimming removed 0 bases from V and 7 bases from J, with 11 bases in between. The CDR3 extends over 13 amino acids. Germline lookup yields CDR1 SGDLS and CDR2 YYNGEE. CDR3 region: CASSVAGVAEQYF. As DNA, the CDR3 is TGTGCCAGCAGCGTAGCGGGAGTTGCAGAGCAGTACTTC.

This rearrangement joins TRBV6-5 to TRBJ1-2; TRBD1 aligns across 9 bases. Trimming took 0 bases from V and 6 from J; bases not matched to a gene: 5. This CDR3 comprises 15 residues. CDR1 and CDR2 (germline): MNHEY, SVGAGI. CDR3 in DNA: TGTGCCAGCAGTTACTCAGGGGACAGGGTTAATGGCTACACCTTC. This encodes CASSYSGDRVNGYTF.

The chain has TRBV25-1 and TRBJ2-2; 9 nucleotides line up with TRBD2. This CDR3 has 17 residues. V trimming: 3 bases; J trimming: 3 bases; junction bases outside the gene matches: 8. Germline V lookup: CDR1 MGHDK, CDR2 SYGVNS. CDR3 sequence reads: CASSDERGRADTGELFF. The CDR3 DNA reads as TGTGCCAGCAGTGACGAACGCGGGAGGGCCGACACCGGGGAGCTGTTTTTT.

The rearrangement links TRBV6-5 to TRBJ2-2; 9 bases align to TRBD1. From germline, CDR1 is MNHEY and CDR2 SVGAGI. V lost 8 bases and J lost 7; bases outside the gene matches: 8. This CDR3 has 14 amino acids. The CDR3 loop reads CASRPGQGIGELFF. The DNA for the CDR3 is TGTGCCAGCCGCCCGGGACAGGGAATCGGGGAGCTGTTTTTT.

This chain joins TRBV7-6 and TRBJ2-5, with TRBD1 matching over 10 bases. Germline V gene sequence: CDR1 SGHVS, CDR2 FNYEAQ. J was trimmed by 1 base and V by 2 bases; bases with no gene match: 4. The CDR3 contains 16 residues. The CDR3 loop is CASSLPWDRGQETQYF. DNA of the CDR3: TGTGCCAGCAGCTTACCGTGGGACAGGGGCCAAGAGACCCAGTACTTC.

V and J are TRBV19 and TRBJ2-7; TRBD2 is a possible D gene (6 bases). CDR1 LNHDA and CDR2 SQIVND come from the germline V gene (reference sequence). Trimming pared 3 bases from V and 1 base from J, leaving 16 bases between. The CDR3 loop spans 16 amino acids. The CDR3 region is CASSIRSGSGSYEQYF. The CDR3 nucleotides are TGTGCCAGTAGTATTCGGTCGGGTAGCGGATCCTACGAGCAGTACTTC.

The V call is TRBV20-1, the J call TRBJ2-7, with D possibly TRBD2 on 5 matching bases. Deletions cut 0 bases from V and 7 bases from J, with 7 bases between. There are 11 residues in the CDR3. The germline CDR1 and CDR2 sequences are DFQATT and SNEGSKA (reference sequence). The CDR3 DNA is TGCAGTGCTAGAGATGGGAGAGAGCAGTACTTC. Its protein product is CSARDGREQYF.

The chain carries TRBV18 and TRBJ1-2; the D gene is possibly TRBD1 (5 bases). The germline CDR1 and CDR2 sequences are KGHSH and LQKENI. Trimming took off 3 bases at V and 8 bases at J, with 10 bases between the two ends. There are 12 residues in the CDR3. CDR3 coding DNA: TGTGCCAGCTCACCTCAGGGTGACGGCTACACCTTC. Its translation: CASSPQGDGYTF.

DNA of the CDR3: TGTGCCAGCAGTCCCCAGACAGGCGATCAGCCCCAGCATTTT. Translation gives CASSPQTGDQPQHF. This chain joins TRBV28 and TRBJ1-5, with TRBD1 as a possible D gene (6 bases). Germline V lookup: CDR1 MDHEN, CDR2 SYDVKM. Trimming cost V 5 bases and J 5 bases, with 13 bases left between them. CDR3 length: 14 amino acids.

This rearrangement joins TRBV27 to TRBJ2-7, with D possibly matching TRBD2 (6 bases). V lost 6 bases and J 3 bases, leaving 15 bases between the germline ends. This CDR3 has 14 residues. Germline V gene data show CDR1 as MNHEY and CDR2 as SMNVEV (reference sequence). CDR3 sequence: CASRMGRGLYEQYF. The CDR3 nucleotides are TGTGCCAGCAGAATGGGACGGGGACTCTACGAGCAGTACTTC.

V usage is TRBV30 and J usage is TRBJ1-3; D is unclear. Trimming left V 3 bases short and J 3 bases short, with 6 bases between. The CDR3 is 12 amino acids. The germline V gene has CDR1 GTSNPN and CDR2 SVGIG (reference sequence). CDR3 DNA: TGTGCCTGGAGGACACATGGAAACACCATATATTTT. Its translation: CAWRTHGNTIYF.

CDR3 in amino acids: CASSWKTSGVQFF. The CDR3 coding sequence is TGTGCCAGCAGCTGGAAGACTAGCGGGGTACAGTTCTTC. The chain employs TRBV7-2 and TRBJ2-1, with 11 positions matching TRBD2. This CDR3 region has 13 residues. Unmatched junction bases numbered 6, after V lost 4 bases and J lost 13 bases. The germline gives CDR1 SGHTA, CDR2 FQGNSA. Filled out from reference TRBV7-2 and TRBJ2-1, the complete variable domain reads GAGVSQSPSNKVTEKGKDVELRCDPISGHTALYWYRQSLGQGLEFLIYFQGNSAPDKSGLPSDRFSAERTGGSVSTLTIQRTQQEDSAVYLCASSWKTSGVQFFGPGTRLTVL.

The gene calls are TRBV7-9 and TRBJ1-5; D is unresolved. The ends were cut back, 4 bases at V and 3 bases at J, with 10 bases in the middle. The germline V gene has CDR1 SEHNR and CDR2 FQNEAQ (reference sequence). This CDR3 spans 14 amino acids. The CDR3 DNA is TGTGCCAGCAGCTATTCGGGTTTCAATCAGCCCCAGCATTTT. It is translated as CASSYSGFNQPQHF.